Listed here are 23 T cell receptor beta chains from one sample, sequenced in a study of shared clonotypes between healthy human individuals. Only in-frame clones appear in the TCRdb table, and some are missing; sequencing was by immunoSEQ multiplex PCR. The table records some 1.5 million clones, roughly 96% of them present only once. The sequenced sample was naive CD4+ T cells sorted from blood. Sample subset: CD45RA+ positively selected. The receptors originated from a man aged 30 to 45 in good health.

This sequence joins TRBV19 and TRBJ2-7; 10 bases agree with TRBD2. Germline lookup yields CDR1 LNHDA and CDR2 SQIVND (reference sequence). The CDR3 sequence is 15 residues long. Trimming cost V 4 bases and J 4 bases; bases outside gene matches: 7. CDR3 region: CASSTQAGGQYEQYF. CDR3 coding DNA: TGTGCCAGTAGTACACAAGCGGGAGGGCAGTACGAGCAGTACTTC.

The V and J genes are TRBV7-2 and TRBJ2-1; D is ambiguous. This CDR3 is 16 amino acids long. V lost 0 bases, J lost 0 bases, and 9 bases lay in between. CDR1 SGHTA and CDR2 FQGNSA come from the germline V gene. Here the CDR3 DNA reads TGTGCCAGCAGCTTAGCGTGGGAAAGCTCCTACAATGAGCAGTTCTTC. It yields the protein CASSLAWESSYNEQFF.

This rearrangement joins TRBV5-1 to TRBJ1-1; D perhaps matches TRBD1 (6 bases). Germline V gene sequence: CDR1 SGHRS, CDR2 YFSETQ. CDR3 length: 14 amino acids. V was shortened by 4 bases and J by 6 bases, with 16 bases between the two germline ends. CDR3 region: CASSPAVGAAEAFF. The CDR3 coding sequence is TGCGCCAGCAGCCCGGCCGTGGGGGCAGCTGAAGCTTTCTTT. Complete variable domain (other parts from reference TRBV5-1 and TRBJ1-1): KAGVTQTPRYLIKTRGQQVTLSCSPISGHRSVSWYQQTPGQGLQFLFEYFSETQRNKGNFPGRFSGRQFSNSRSEMNVSTLELGDSALYLCASSPAVGAAEAFFGQGTRLTVV.

The chain has TRBV10-1 and TRBJ2-5; 9 nucleotides line up with TRBD1. CDR3 length: 15 residues. Trimming at V came to 6 bases and at J to 1 base, leaving 6 bases not matched to a gene. CDR1 is WNHNN and CDR2 is SYGVQD in the germline V gene (reference sequence). CDR3 in DNA: TGCGCCAGCAGCCCCGGGACAGGGACCCAAGAGACCCAGTACTTC. Amino acids: CASSPGTGTQETQYF.

J is TRBJ1-5 and V is TRBV27, with D uncertain. This CDR3 comprises 14 residues. CDR1 and CDR2 (germline): MNHEY, SMNVEV (reference sequence). V was pared by 6 bases and J by 5 bases, with 14 bases between. CDR3 in amino acids: CASSLRRRDQPQHF. In nucleotides, the CDR3 is TGTGCCAGCAGCCTGAGGCGGAGGGATCAGCCCCAGCATTTT.

J is TRBJ2-7 and V is TRBV27, with TRBD1 matching over 8 bases. This CDR3 comprises 15 residues. The trim removed 4 bases at V and 1 base at J, leaving 6 bases unmatched. Germline V gene data show CDR1 as MNHEY and CDR2 as SMNVEV (reference sequence). The chain's CDR3 is CASSSAGGQSYEQYF. As DNA, the CDR3 is TGTGCCAGCAGTTCCGCAGGGGGCCAGTCCTACGAGCAGTACTTC.

This chain connects TRBV2 to TRBJ2-1; 8 bases are shared with TRBD2. Germline CDR1 is SNHLY and CDR2 is FYNNEI. The trim removed 3 bases at V and 9 bases at J, leaving 4 bases unmatched. The CDR3 has 13 residues. CDR3 sequence reads: CASSDGLAGEQFF. CDR3 DNA sequence: TGTGCCAGCAGTGATGGTCTAGCGGGTGAGCAGTTCTTC.

The V gene is TRBV5-1, the J gene TRBJ2-7; D is perhaps TRBD2 (6 bases). CDR1 is SGHRS, CDR2 YFSETQ, per germline. Trimming took 3 bases from V and 2 from J, leaving 15 bases between them. The CDR3 length is 15 residues. In DNA form, the CDR3 reads TGCGCCAGCAGCTCTGGGGGGACCGCTCCCTACGAGCAGTACTTC. It codes for CASSSGGTAPYEQYF.

This clone was found once. The rearrangement joins TRBV2 to TRBJ2-7; possible D gene TRBD2, 5 bases. V was clipped by 0 bases and J by 6 bases, with 6 bases between them. CDR1 SNHLY and CDR2 FYNNEI come from the germline V gene. The CDR3 has 12 residues. The chain's CDR3 is CASSEAAGEQYF. CDR3 in DNA: TGTGCCAGCAGTGAAGCGGCGGGCGAGCAGTACTTC.

The V and J genes are TRBV27 and TRBJ2-1, with TRBD2 matching over 13 bases. Germline CDR1 is MNHEY and CDR2 is SMNVEV (reference sequence). The CDR3 sequence is 21 residues long. Trimming removed 7 bases from V and 2 bases from J; junction bases left unmatched: 20. In DNA form, the CDR3 reads TGTGCCAGCACTTTGGTTCTACCGGGACTAGCGGGGACTAGAACCTACAATGAGCAGTTCTTC. It codes for CASTLVLPGLAGTRTYNEQFF.

V usage is TRBV7-9 and J usage is TRBJ2-3; D remains ambiguous. The germline gives CDR1 SEHNR, CDR2 FQNEAQ (reference sequence). The CDR3 is 15 amino acids. Between the trimmed V and J ends, which lost 10 bases and 1 base, there was a span of 18 bases. This CDR3 reads CATIVLGTGTDTQYF. CDR3 nucleotide sequence: TGTGCCACCATCGTTTTGGGTACAGGCACAGATACGCAGTATTTT.

Comments on this clone: This sample includes further DNA sequences coding for the same CDR3. CDR3 nucleotide sequence: TGTGCCAGCAGCGGGCAGAGCTCTGGGGCCAACGTCCTGACTTTC. Amino acid sequence: CASSGQSSGANVLTF. The J gene is TRBJ2-6, the V gene TRBV2; no firm D call. There are 15 residues in the CDR3. Germline V gene lookup returns CDR1 SNHLY and CDR2 FYNNEI. V gave up 6 bases and J gave up 0 bases, with 9 bases separating them.

This chain connects TRBV7-9 to TRBJ1-3, with 7 bases matching TRBD1. Germline V gives CDR1 SEHNR, CDR2 FQNEAQ (reference sequence). The junction had 13 bases not matched to a gene; V was cut back by 5 bases and J by 0 bases. CDR3 length: 18 residues. As DNA, the CDR3 is TGTGCCAGCAGCCCAACAGCGTTGGGACAGCCCTCTGGAAACACCATATATTTT. Translating it yields CASSPTALGQPSGNTIYF. The full variable domain, rest sourced from reference TRBV7-9 and TRBJ1-3, is DTGVSQNPRHKITKRGQNVTFRCDPISEHNRLYWYRQTLGQGPEFLTYFQNEAQLEKSRLLSDRFSAERPKGSFSTLEIQRTEQGDSAMYLCASSPTALGQPSGNTIYFGEGSWLTVV.

The chain employs TRBV7-6 and TRBJ1-4; TRBD1 might be the D (5 bases). Trimming took off 4 bases at V and 6 bases at J, with 15 bases between the two ends. This CDR3 spans 15 amino acids. Germline assignment: CDR1 SGHVS and CDR2 FNYEAQ. The CDR3: CASSSGWQGDEKLFF. CDR3 in DNA: TGTGCCAGCAGCTCCGGGTGGCAGGGTGATGAAAAACTGTTTTTT. The full variable domain, rest sourced from reference TRBV7-6 and TRBJ1-4, is GAGVSQSPRYKVTKRGQDVALRCDPISGHVSLYWYRQALGQGPEFLTYFNYEAQQDKSGLPNDRFSAERPEGSISTLTIQRTEQRDSAMYRCASSSGWQGDEKLFFGSGTQLSVL.

This clone was recorded only once. The chain joins TRBV7-6 to TRBJ2-7; no clear D gene. Germline CDR1 is SGHVS and CDR2 is FNYEAQ. The CDR3 runs to 12 residues. V was cut by 6 bases and J by 5 bases, with 11 bases left in between. The CDR3 DNA is TGTGCCAGCAGTCAAGCCAAAAACGAGCAGTACTTC. Protein sequence: CASSQAKNEQYF.

The genes are TRBV29-1 and TRBJ2-5; no reliable D call. Trimming pared 1 base from V and 0 bases from J, leaving 6 bases between. The CDR3 runs to 13 residues. From germline, CDR1 is SQVTM and CDR2 ANQGSEA. The CDR3 DNA reads TGCAGCGTTGAAGTGATAAACCAAGAGACCCAGTACTTC. This translates into CSVEVINQETQYF.

The CDR3 protein is CASSRAAGTGVEKLFF. CDR3 DNA sequence: TGTGCCAGCAGCCGGGCCGCGGGGACAGGGGTGGAAAAACTGTTTTTT. This chain links TRBV7-9 with TRBJ1-4; 10 nucleotides align to TRBD1. The germline gives CDR1 SEHNR, CDR2 FQNEAQ (reference sequence). The ends lost 5 bases at V and 8 bases at J; junction bases unmatched: 11. The CDR3 covers 16 residues.

The chain joins TRBV19 to TRBJ2-2, with TRBD2 identical over 7 bases. CDR1 is LNHDA and CDR2 is SQIVND in the germline V gene (reference sequence). The ends lost 7 bases at V and 4 bases at J; junction bases unmatched: 9. The CDR3 has 15 amino acids. CDR3 sequence (DNA): TGTGCCAGTAAGGTCGGGACTATGTTCACCGGGGAGCTGTTTTTT. It translates to CASKVGTMFTGELFF.

The V and J genes are TRBV5-1 and TRBJ1-4, with 7 bases aligning to TRBD1. Germline CDR1 SGHRS, CDR2 YFSETQ. J lost 7 bases, V lost 4 bases, and 10 bases had no gene match. The CDR3 has 15 residues. The CDR3, as DNA: TGCGCCAGCAGCCCACCGACAGGGAATGGTGAAAAACTGTTTTTT. Amino acids: CASSPPTGNGEKLFF.

This chain links TRBV19 with TRBJ2-2; D possibly corresponds to TRBD1 (5 bases). V lost 7 bases and J lost 1, with 10 bases in between. Germline CDR1 and CDR2: LNHDA and SQIVND (reference sequence). The CDR3 contains 14 residues. DNA of the CDR3: TGTGCCAGTACCCGGACAAGGAACACCGGGGAGCTGTTTTTT. Translation gives CASTRTRNTGELFF.

The rearrangement links TRBV28 to TRBJ1-5; no firm D call. The CDR3 covers 12 residues. V lost 7 bases, J lost 7 bases, and 11 bases lay in between. The germline V gene has CDR1 MDHEN and CDR2 SYDVKM. DNA for the CDR3: TGTGCCAGCACCCGGACCCACCAGCCCCAGCATTTT. This codes for CASTRTHQPQHF.

This sequence joins TRBV5-1 and TRBJ2-5, with D perhaps being TRBD1 or TRBD2 (5 bases each). Germline assignment: CDR1 SGHRS and CDR2 YFSETQ. The germline V and J ends were trimmed by 4 bases and 1 base, with 17 bases remaining between them. This CDR3 is 16 amino acids long. CDR3 nucleotide sequence: TGCGCCAGCAGCCTGGGGGTGGTCCAGGCCCAAGAGACCCAGTACTTC. Protein product: CASSLGVVQAQETQYF.

The chain joins TRBV28 to TRBJ2-7; D remains unclear. The length of the CDR3 is 13 residues. V lost 7 bases, J lost 3 bases, and 13 bases lay in between. CDR1 and CDR2 from the germline V gene are MDHEN and SYDVKM. The CDR3 reads CASTRAAVYEQYF. The CDR3 region has the DNA TGTGCCAGCACTAGGGCCGCAGTCTACGAGCAGTACTTC.